This TCR beta chain was identified in a study of identical twins. Study observations and caveats: Twins showed weaker excess sharing in their beta out-of-frame sequences. Analyses of zero insertions could be partly confounded by invariant MAIT and iNKT cells.

Addition of a universal primer site occurred through template switching, and cDNA carried unique molecular identifiers. A single record per CDR3 protein comes from TCRdb applying MiXCR to the 5' RACE reads. Found here are a few hundred thousand distinct CDR3 sequences, around a sixth of them singletons; the top ten hold 9.5% to 15%. In this sample, this clonotype turned up many times. Its antigen is not identified. Germline CDR1 and CDR2: SGHTA and FQGNSA. The V gene lost 5 bases and the J gene lost 3 bases, with 7 bases spanning the gap. The CDR3 has 12 residues. The chain recombines TRBV7-2 with TRBJ2-5, with D hard to call. This receptor was identified in a man aged 50 to 59 in good health. Sequenced: naive T cells sorted from blood. CDR3 DNA: TGTGCCAGCAGCGGGCAGAAAGAGACCCAGTACTTC. Translated, it gives CASSGQKETQYF.